These 28 T cell receptor beta chains were sequenced from one sample in a study of spatial heterogeneity in lung cancer (dated by TCRdb to 2018 to 2020). The method behind the library was 5' RACE. Sequencing was carried out with a NextSeq 500. TCRdb reprocessing: public reads trimmed at Q25 with fastp, clones called with MiXCR, in-frame beta chains kept. Rows with one shared CDR3 protein collapse into an entry with the most common genes and DNA. The sample profile shows over 95,000 distinct CDR3 sequences; more than 10% of them were found once. 20% to 30% of the sample belongs to the ten largest clones. What the time point label conveys for this sample: blood at routine non-recurrence follow-up after resection. The source was PBMCs, collected at follow-up. All receptors come from a female donor with early-stage non-small cell lung cancer.

The J gene is TRBJ2-1, the V gene TRBV30; 10 bases are shared with TRBD2. CDR1 GTSNPN and CDR2 SVGIG come from the germline V gene (reference sequence). Germline trimming cut 3 bases from V and 6 bases from J; bases unmatched to any gene: 8. The CDR3 has 15 residues. CDR3 bases: TGTGCCTGGAGCGCCGGGACTAGCGTGGGCAATGAGCAGTTCTTC. Its protein product is CAWSAGTSVGNEQFF.

Ten or more counts support this clonotype. V gene TRBV9 combines with J gene TRBJ2-7, with TRBD2 matching over 14 bases. From germline, CDR1 is SGDLS and CDR2 YYNGEE. There are 18 residues in the CDR3. V gave up 3 bases and J gave up 3 bases; unmatched junction bases: 11. In DNA, the CDR3 is TGTGCCAGCAGCGCGGGGACTAGCGGGAGAAGGCTGGGCTACGAGCAGTACTTC. As protein: CASSAGTSGRRLGYEQYF.

About this clonotype: Possible read error: a much larger clone is one base away. CDR3 loop: CASRINYGHTF. The DNA for the CDR3 is TGTGCCAGCAGAATCAACTATGGCCACACCTTC. The chain couples TRBV6-1 to TRBJ1-2; no clear D. Germline V gene data show CDR1 as MNHNS and CDR2 as SASEGT. This CDR3 contains 11 residues.

This clonotype came up a few times. The chain joins TRBV10-3 to TRBJ1-1, with D maybe TRBD1 (5 bases). The CDR3 is 14 residues long. V lost 5 bases and J 0 bases, leaving 10 bases between the germline ends. Germline V gene sequence: CDR1 ENHRY, CDR2 SYGVKD. CDR3 amino acids: CAISKGTMNTEAFF. CDR3 DNA: TGTGCCATCAGTAAGGGGACGATGAACACTGAAGCTTTCTTT.

The chain couples TRBV6-1 to TRBJ2-1, with D unresolved. Looked up from germline, CDR1 is MNHNS and CDR2 is SASEGT. The CDR3 has 11 amino acids. V lost 3 bases and J lost 12, with 9 bases in between. CDR3 DNA sequence: TGTGCCAGCAGTGACTGGGTTGTGCAGTTCTTC. Translation: CASSDWVVQFF.

This chain uses TRBV6-5 with TRBJ2-3, with a weak D call TRBD2 (5 bases). Trimming pared 7 bases from V and 4 bases from J, leaving 12 bases between. From germline, CDR1 is MNHEY and CDR2 SVGAGI. The CDR3 length is 13 residues. The CDR3 region is CASIRTRPDTQYF. The CDR3 nucleotides are TGTGCCAGCATCAGAACTAGACCAGATACGCAGTATTTT.

Many counts were recorded for this clonotype. V is TRBV10-2 and J is TRBJ1-5; D is unresolved. CDR3 length: 15 residues. V lost 3 bases and J 0 bases, leaving 9 bases between the germline ends. Germline V gene data show CDR1 as WSHSY and CDR2 as SAAADI. The CDR3 here is CASSDAQYSNQPQHF. In DNA, the CDR3 is TGCGCCAGCAGTGATGCGCAATATAGCAATCAGCCCCAGCATTTT.

The genes are TRBV25-1 and TRBJ2-3; D ambiguous. CDR3 length: 14 amino acids. Germline V gene sequence: CDR1 MGHDK, CDR2 SYGVNS. Trimming removed 4 bases at V and 0 bases at J, with 8 bases between. The CDR3 loop is CASSGSVSTDTQYF. In DNA, the CDR3 is TGTGCCAGCAGTGGGTCCGTAAGCACAGATACGCAGTATTTT. Drawing the rest from reference TRBV25-1 and TRBJ2-3, the complete variable domain is EADIYQTPRYLVIGTGKKITLECSQTMGHDKMYWYQQDPGMELHLIHYSYGVNSTEKGDLSSESTVSRIRTEHFPLTLESARPSHTSQYLCASSGSVSTDTQYFGPGTRLTVL.

The chain joins TRBV5-5 to TRBJ2-1, with D possibly matching TRBD1 (5 bases). V was trimmed by 4 bases and J by 5 bases, leaving 16 bases between them. This CDR3 spans 15 amino acids. The germline V gene encodes CDR1 SGHKS and CDR2 YYEKEE (reference sequence). The CDR3 DNA reads TGTGCCAGCAGCATAGGGGTCGTCCCGAACAATGAGCAGTTCTTC. Its translation: CASSIGVVPNNEQFF.

This clonotype was found many times. The chain links TRBV28 to TRBJ2-7, with D possibly being TRBD2 (5 bases). The V and J ends lost 5 bases and 3 bases respectively, with 8 bases between them. CDR1 is MDHEN and CDR2 is SYDVKM in the germline V gene. The CDR3 has 12 amino acids. In DNA form, the CDR3 reads TGTGCCAGCAGTGTCGGGAACTACGAGCAGTACGTC. Translated: CASSVGNYEQYV.

This clonotype was seen many times. CDR3 DNA: TGTGCCACCGTCGGTAGAAACACTGAAGCTTTCTTT. This encodes CATVGRNTEAFF. V and J are TRBV24-1 and TRBJ1-1; D ambiguous. V gave up 9 bases and J gave up 2 bases, with 9 bases separating them. The germline V gene encodes CDR1 KGHDR and CDR2 SFDVKD. The CDR3 sequence is 12 residues long.

The chain is built from TRBV2 and TRBJ2-1; 7 bases align to TRBD1. The V gene end was trimmed by 7 bases and the J gene end by 7 bases; junction bases not matched to a gene: 1. This CDR3 region has 11 residues. Germline V lookup: CDR1 SNHLY, CDR2 FYNNEI. The CDR3, as DNA: TGTGCCAGCACCAGGGGGAATGAGCAGTTCTTC. It specifies CASTRGNEQFF.

Judged by abundance, this clonotype is medium-sized. The V gene is TRBV27, the J gene TRBJ1-4, with D tentatively TRBD1 (5 bases). This CDR3 is 14 amino acids long. Trimming left V 4 bases short and J 8 bases short, with 14 bases between. The germline V gene encodes CDR1 MNHEY and CDR2 SMNVEV (reference sequence). In DNA form, the CDR3 reads TGTGCCAGCAGTTATAGGCAGGGTGGGGAAAAACTGTTTTTT. Protein: CASSYRQGGEKLFF. Using reference TRBV27 and TRBJ1-4 for the parts outside the CDR3, the full variable domain is EAQVTQNPRYLITVTGKKLTVTCSQNMNHEYMSWYRQDPGLGLRQIYYSMNVEVTDKGDVPEGYKVSRKEKRNFPLILESPSPNQTSLYFCASSYRQGGEKLFFGSGTQLSVL.

This clonotype was counted a few times. V and J are TRBV28 and TRBJ2-3, with D hard to call. The V gene lost 7 bases and the J gene lost 2 bases, with 7 bases spanning the gap. This CDR3 comprises 12 residues. The germline gives CDR1 MDHEN, CDR2 SYDVKM. In DNA, the CDR3 is TGTGCCAGCACCAGGACCACAGATACGCAGTATTTT. As protein: CASTRTTDTQYF.

V usage is TRBV5-4 and J usage is TRBJ2-2; TRBD2 matches at 9 bases. J lost 5 bases, V lost 0 bases, and 11 bases had no gene match. Germline V CDR1 and CDR2: SGHNT, YYREEE (reference sequence). This CDR3 spans 18 amino acids. The DNA of the CDR3 is TGTGCCAGCAGCTTGGAAGGACTAGCGCATCTAGGGACCGGGGAGCTGTTTTTT. This translates into CASSLEGLAHLGTGELFF.

This rearrangement joins TRBV3-2 to TRBJ2-2; the DNA was not used to check the table's D call, TRBD2. TRBV3-2 is a pseudogene. This CDR3 region has 16 residues. The CDR3 loop reads CASSRHRTSGTGELFF. The CDR3 DNA is TGTGCCAGCAGCCGCCATAGAACTAGTGGCACCGGGGAGCTGTTTTTT.

This clonotype was observed many times. The gene calls are TRBV28 and TRBJ1-2, with 9 bases lining up with TRBD1. CDR1 and CDR2 (germline): MDHEN, SYDVKM. This CDR3 has 13 residues. The V segment lost 4 bases and the J segment 7 bases; nucleotides outside the gene matches: 4. The CDR3 sequence is CASSSGQGSGYTF. The CDR3 DNA is TGTGCCAGCAGTTCGGGACAGGGTAGTGGCTACACCTTC.

V is TRBV7-3 and J is TRBJ2-2; either TRBD1 or TRBD2 may supply D (5 bases each). Germline V gives CDR1 SGHTA, CDR2 FQGTGA. The CDR3 has 15 amino acids. Trimming left V 5 bases short and J 4 bases short, with 14 bases between. The CDR3 reads CASSQGTMITGELFF. The CDR3 DNA follows: TGTGCCAGCAGCCAAGGGACCATGATCACCGGGGAGCTGTTTTTT. The complete variable domain, with remaining parts taken from reference TRBV7-3 and TRBJ2-2, reads GAGVSQTPSNKVTEKGKYVELRCDPISGHTALYWYRQSLGQGPEFLIYFQGTGAADDSGLPNDRFFAVRPEGSVSTLKIQRTERGDSAVYLCASSQGTMITGELFFGEGSRLTVL.

The chain uses TRBV7-9 and TRBJ2-7, with TRBD2 matching 8 bases. Trimming removed 4 bases from V and 2 bases from J; junction bases left unmatched: 13. The CDR3 extends over 17 amino acids. Per germline, CDR1 SEHNR and CDR2 FQNEAQ (reference sequence). The CDR3, as DNA: TGTGCCAGCAGCTCCCTATCGCCCGGGACTAGTACCTACGAGCAGTACTTC. Its translation: CASSSLSPGTSTYEQYF.

Ten or more counts support this clonotype. The chain employs TRBV20-1 and TRBJ1-3; tentative D call: TRBD1 (5 bases). The CDR3 sequence is 16 residues long. Between the trimmed V and J ends, which lost 0 bases and 2 bases, there was a span of 14 bases. Germline CDR1 is DFQATT and CDR2 is SNEGSKA (reference sequence). CDR3 nucleotides: TGCAGTGCTAGAGACCCGGACATGTTGACTGGAAACACCATATATTTT. The encoded protein is CSARDPDMLTGNTIYF.

This clonotype was seen a few times. A read error may produce the germline difference seen at one junction end. The chain recombines TRBV29-1 with TRBJ2-5; TRBD2 matches at 9 bases. The CDR3 has 14 residues. The V gene's germline CDR1 is SQVTM and CDR2 ANQGSEA. The CDR3: CSVDRGLARARNLF. In DNA form, the CDR3 reads TGCAGCGTTGACAGGGGACTAGCTAGGGCTAGGAATCTGTTC.

This clonotype was counted many times. The V gene is TRBV5-1, the J gene TRBJ1-1; 7 bases map to TRBD1. Looked up from germline, CDR1 is SGHRS and CDR2 is YFSETQ. Losses at the gene ends were 4 bases for V and 0 bases for J; bases not matched to a gene: 6. This CDR3 has 15 residues. Written as DNA, the CDR3 is TGCGCCAGCAGCCAAGAGGGACAGATGAACACTGAAGCTTTCTTT. Its protein product is CASSQEGQMNTEAFF.

The sample holds many counts of this clonotype. CDR3 bases: TGTGCCAGCAGCCCAATGAGCGGGGCCCCCGTCAATGAGCAGTTCTTC. Translated, it gives CASSPMSGAPVNEQFF. The rearrangement uses TRBV28 and TRBJ2-1; TRBD2 matches at 7 bases. CDR1 and CDR2 (germline): MDHEN, SYDVKM. CDR3 length equals 16 residues. The junction had 14 bases not matched to a gene; V was cut back by 6 bases and J by 6 bases.

CDR3 protein: CASSRTSGRIGELFF. In DNA form, the CDR3 reads TGTGCCAGCAGTCGGACTAGCGGGAGGATAGGGGAGCTGTTTTTT. The chain is built from TRBV12-3 or TRBV12-4 and TRBJ2-2; 14 nucleotides line up with TRBD2. The trim removed 5 bases at V and 8 bases at J, leaving 4 bases unmatched. The CDR3 length is 15 residues.

This clonotype appeared many times. The V and J genes are TRBV7-9 and TRBJ1-1; the D gene is possibly TRBD1 (5 bases). CDR3 size: 13 residues. V was clipped by 5 bases and J by 9 bases, with 16 bases between them. CDR1 and CDR2 (germline): SEHNR, FQNEAQ (reference sequence). CDR3 DNA: TGTGCCAGCAGCCGAGGGACCGGGGTTAAAGCTTTCTTT. Its translation: CASSRGTGVKAFF.

This clonotype was counted ten times or more. The chain combines TRBV11-2 with TRBJ1-2; unclear D gene. In germline, CDR1 is SGHAT, CDR2 FQNNGV. Trimming stripped 2 bases from V and 2 bases from J, with 6 bases between. This CDR3 region has 13 residues. The CDR3 sequence is CASSLSRNYGYTF. The CDR3 region has the DNA TGTGCCAGCAGCTTAAGCCGGAACTATGGCTACACCTTC.

V and J are TRBV28 and TRBJ2-7; 10 nucleotides agree with TRBD2. Germline-derived CDR1 and CDR2 are MDHEN and SYDVKM. The CDR3 sequence is 14 residues long. The V gene end was trimmed by 8 bases and the J gene end by 1 base; junction bases not matched to a gene: 5. The CDR3 DNA is TGTGCCAGCCGGGCTAGCGGGAGTTCCTACGAGCAGTACTTC. Protein sequence: CASRASGSSYEQYF.

This clonotype was recorded at least ten times. The genes are TRBV20-1 and TRBJ2-1; 11 nucleotides line up with TRBD2. In germline, CDR1 is DFQATT, CDR2 SNEGSKA (reference sequence). CDR3 length: 14 amino acids. CDR3 region: CRVSNSGRAGEQFF. CDR3 nucleotide sequence: TGCAGAGTCTCAAATAGCGGGAGGGCAGGTGAGCAGTTCTTC.